This T cell receptor (beta chain) was observed in a study of tumor-infiltrating lymphocytes in primary liver carcinoma. Germline CDR1 MNHEY, CDR2 SMNVEV (reference sequence). The CDR3 is 12 amino acids. About this clonotype: Being one base from a much bigger clone, this may be a read error.

A primer matching the constant region was used to make TCR beta cDNA from 500 to 600 ng of total RNA. Construction of TCR beta libraries relied on three successive nested multiplex PCR rounds employing slightly modified ARM-PCR. TRBV1-TRBV30 forward primers paired with a C-beta reverse primer drove the first two PCR rounds, roughly 10 cycles each. MiXCR, applied by TCRdb to the multiplex PCR reads, yields one record per CDR3 protein. The profile covers 60,000 or so distinct CDR3 sequences, with just over 70% appearing a single time and roughly three fifths taken by the ten largest. Both RNA and DNA were isolated together from around 20-30 mg of bulk tissue that had not been sorted.

The specimen was liver tumor tissue from sampling region 2. Described subset: tumor region T2, inferior pole. The origin of this receptor is a man aged 35 to 55 with primary liver carcinoma and hepatitis B virus infection. The chain joins TRBV27 to TRBJ2-1, with D unclear. Written as DNA, the CDR3 is TGTGCCAGCTCCAGGACGAACAATGAGAAGTTCTTC. Amino acids: CASSRTNNEKFF.